Below, 23 T cell receptor beta chains from the same sample are listed, as sequenced in a study of cytomegalovirus exposure and HLA in healthy donors. Both 60 Vbeta primers and 13 Jbeta primers went into the PCR. Repertoires were generated with immunoSEQ multiplex PCR, while TCRdb's copy carries only in-frame clones and drops some. In the table there are roughly 190,000 clones, approximately 81% of which are singletons. Sequenced sample: PBMCs. The receptors stem from a man between 50 and 59 years old in good health and CMV-seronegative.

The chain recombines TRBV5-1 with TRBJ1-4; no definite D call. From germline, CDR1 is SGHRS and CDR2 YFSETQ. Between the trimmed V and J ends, which lost 5 bases and 0 bases, there was a span of 20 bases. CDR3 size: 18 residues. The CDR3 nucleotides are TGCGCCAGCAGATTCGGGTATGCAGATCCGACAACTAATGAAAAACTGTTTTTT. Its translation is CASRFGYADPTTNEKLFF.

The V and J genes are TRBV2 and TRBJ1-1, with unresolved D. Germline CDR1 and CDR2: SNHLY and FYNNEI. The CDR3 length is 14 residues. Trimming removed 4 bases from V and 1 base from J, with 10 bases in between. CDR3 sequence reads: CASSGVQRNTEAFF. For the CDR3, the DNA is TGTGCCAGCAGTGGGGTACAGAGGAACACTGAAGCTTTCTTT.

The rearrangement uses TRBV7-8 and TRBJ1-2; weak D call: TRBD1 (6 bases). Germline lookup yields CDR1 SGHVS and CDR2 FQNEAQ. V was pared by 5 bases and J by 3 bases, with 10 bases between. The CDR3 loop spans 13 amino acids. The CDR3 DNA follows: TGTGCCAGCAGCATGAGACAGGACTATGGCTACACCTTC. This codes for CASSMRQDYGYTF. The full variable domain, completed using reference TRBV7-8 and TRBJ1-2, is GAGVSQSPRYKVAKRGQDVALRCDPISGHVSLFWYQQALGQGPEFLTYFQNEAQLDKSGLPSDRFFAERPEGSVSTLKIQRTQQEDSAVYLCASSMRQDYGYTFGSGTRLTVV.

J is TRBJ1-2 and V is TRBV25-1; 8 positions agree with TRBD1. The CDR3 contains 13 residues. The germline gives CDR1 MGHDK, CDR2 SYGVNS. V lost 11 bases and J lost 0; bases outside the gene matches: 5. Here the CDR3 DNA reads TGTGCCGCGGCAGGGGGCCCTAACTATGGCTACACCTTC. It is translated as CAAAGGPNYGYTF.

The rearrangement uses TRBV27 and TRBJ1-1; a possible D gene is TRBD1 (6 bases). Trimming removed 8 bases from V and 2 bases from J, with 12 bases in between. This CDR3 contains 13 residues. In germline, CDR1 is MNHEY, CDR2 SMNVEV (reference sequence). The CDR3 sequence: CASCQGLNTEAFF. Here the CDR3 DNA reads TGTGCCAGCTGTCAGGGGCTAAACACTGAAGCTTTCTTT.

J is TRBJ2-3 and V is TRBV4-3, with D hard to call. The germline V and J ends were trimmed by 3 bases and 2 bases, with 6 bases remaining between them. The CDR3 runs to 13 residues. CDR1 and CDR2 (germline): LGHNA, YSLEER. The CDR3 sequence is CASSHEITDTQYF. CDR3 nucleotide sequence: TGCGCCAGCAGCCACGAGATCACAGATACGCAGTATTTT.

Concerning this clone: Its ends do not fully match the called genes, so a read error is possible. This specimen includes other DNA sequences encoding the same CDR3. This chain connects TRBV5-5 to TRBJ1-2; D might be TRBD1 (5 bases). This CDR3 contains 16 residues. Germline assignment: CDR1 SGHKS and CDR2 YYEKEE (reference sequence). CDR3 nucleotide sequence: TGTGCCAGCAGCACCAGGGACGGCCCGACGGGAGATGGCTACACTTTC. It encodes CASSTRDGPTGDGYTF. Full variable domain (remainder filled in from reference TRBV5-5 and TRBJ1-2): DAGVTQSPTHLIKTRGQQVTLRCSPISGHKSVSWYQQVLGQGPQFIFQYYEKEERGRGNFPDRFSARQFPNYSSELNVNALLLGDSALYLCASSTRDGPTGDGYTFGSGTRLTVV.

The chain has TRBV20-1 and TRBJ2-7, with D uncertain. Germline CDR1 reads DFQATT; CDR2 reads SNEGSKA (reference sequence). The CDR3 consists of 11 residues. V lost 6 bases and J lost 2, with 8 bases in between. This CDR3 is CSATTAYEQYF. CDR3 coding DNA: TGCAGTGCCACGACTGCCTACGAGCAGTACTTC.

J is TRBJ2-4 and V is TRBV14; D not certain. Trimming shortened V by 3 bases and J by 6 bases, and 6 bases separated the two germline ends. The CDR3 sequence is 12 residues long. CDR1 is SGHDN and CDR2 is FVKESK in the germline V gene. As DNA, the CDR3 is TGTGCCAGCAGCCAGGGCCCAAACATTCAGTACTTC. This gives the protein CASSQGPNIQYF.

This clone was observed a handful of times. The chain carries TRBV5-4 and TRBJ2-7, with 7 bases aligning to TRBD1. V was clipped by 2 bases and J by 7 bases; unmatched bases: 9. Germline-derived CDR1 and CDR2 are SGHNT and YYREEE (reference sequence). The CDR3 covers 14 residues. The CDR3 region is CASSFRDRPMEQYF. The CDR3 DNA reads as TGTGCCAGCAGCTTCCGGGACAGACCAATGGAGCAGTACTTC.

A single count supports this clone. This rearrangement joins TRBV5-4 to TRBJ2-3; no clear D. Trimming left V 4 bases short and J 5 bases short, with 17 bases between. The CDR3 consists of 15 residues. Germline V gene sequence: CDR1 SGHNT, CDR2 YYREEE (reference sequence). In DNA, the CDR3 is TGTGCCAGCAGCCCCTCTATACAGCCTATAGATACGCAGTATTTT. As protein: CASSPSIQPIDTQYF.

The V and J genes are TRBV11-2 and TRBJ1-3, with 7 nucleotides matching TRBD1. The CDR3 has 13 amino acids. Germline-derived CDR1 and CDR2 are SGHAT and FQNNGV. With V trimmed by 6 bases and J by 6 bases, 5 bases remained unmatched. The CDR3 DNA follows: TGTGCCAGCAGATTACAGGGGTCAAACACCATATATTTT. It yields the protein CASRLQGSNTIYF.

J is TRBJ2-7 and V is TRBV7-9, with D maybe TRBD1 (6 bases). The CDR3 is 14 amino acids. Trimming removed 1 base at V and 5 bases at J, with 12 bases between. CDR1 SEHNR and CDR2 FQNEAQ come from the germline V gene (reference sequence). CDR3 region: CASSLELGGDEQYF. In nucleotides, the CDR3 is TGTGCCAGCAGCTTAGAACTAGGGGGAGACGAGCAGTACTTC.

The genes are TRBV6-4 and TRBJ1-1, with D unresolved. The germline CDR1 and CDR2 sequences are MRHNA and SNTAGT. The CDR3 contains 13 residues. Trimming took off 0 bases at V and 6 bases at J, with 8 bases between the two ends. CDR3 amino acids: CASSDSMGSEAFF. In nucleotides, the CDR3 is TGTGCCAGCAGTGACTCTATGGGCTCTGAAGCTTTCTTT.

The chain couples TRBV21-1 to TRBJ2-1; the listed D gene, TRBD2, was not tested against the DNA. TRBV21-1 is reported as a pseudogene. The CDR3 is 17 amino acids. DNA for the CDR3: TGTGCCAGCAGGCACCGGGACTCAAAAATCTCCTACAATGAGCAGTTCTTC. Amino acids: CASRHRDSKISYNEQFF.

This rearrangement joins TRBV5-1 to TRBJ1-1, with D perhaps matching TRBD1 (5 bases). Germline lookup yields CDR1 SGHRS and CDR2 YFSETQ. V lost 1 base to trimming and J lost 4 bases, with 14 bases between them. The CDR3 is 15 residues long. The DNA for the CDR3 is TGCGCCAGCAGCTTGTATGAGCCCGGGGGCACTGAAGCTTTCTTT. It encodes CASSLYEPGGTEAFF.

The genes are TRBV6-5 and TRBJ1-6; 8 positions match TRBD1. The CDR3 is made up of 13 amino acids. J gave up 7 bases and V 7 bases, and 3 bases lay outside the gene matches. CDR1 is MNHEY, CDR2 SVGAGI, per germline. The CDR3 bases are TGTGCCAGCAACAGGGGGAAGAATTCACCCCTCCACTTT. Encoded protein: CASNRGKNSPLHF.

CDR3 bases: TGTGCCAGCAGCTACCAGTCGACAGGGTGGGAGACCCAGTACTTC. This sequence encodes CASSYQSTGWETQYF. The chain carries TRBV5-6 and TRBJ2-5; TRBD1 matches at 7 bases. The CDR3 totals 15 residues. Germline V gene sequence: CDR1 SGHDT, CDR2 YYEEEE. The V gene end was trimmed by 3 bases and the J gene end by 5 bases; junction bases not matched to a gene: 10.

J is TRBJ2-2 and V is TRBV10-1, with D maybe TRBD1 (6 bases). The germline V gene encodes CDR1 WNHNN and CDR2 SYGVQD (reference sequence). This CDR3 region has 15 residues. V shed 3 bases and J shed 3 bases, with 11 bases lying between them. CDR3 region: CASSDGGRDTGELFF. The DNA of the CDR3 is TGCGCCAGCAGTGATGGGGGCCGAGACACCGGGGAGCTGTTTTTT.

The chain joins TRBV30 to TRBJ1-6; D perhaps matches TRBD1 (5 bases). Germline V gives CDR1 GTSNPN, CDR2 SVGIG (reference sequence). V was clipped by 5 bases and J by 9 bases, with 20 bases between them. The CDR3 runs 15 residues. CDR3 region: CAWDSPQGVVSPLHF. The CDR3 DNA sequence: TGTGCCTGGGACTCTCCCCAGGGTGTTGTTTCACCCCTCCACTTT.

CDR3 nucleotide sequence: TGTGCCAGCAGCTTGAAAGCGGGGACTGATACGCAGTATTTT. Translation gives CASSLKAGTDTQYF. The chain has TRBV5-4 and TRBJ2-3; 7 nucleotides agree with TRBD2. There are 14 residues in the CDR3. Germline V gene sequence: CDR1 SGHNT, CDR2 YYREEE (reference sequence). The V segment lost 1 base and the J segment 6 bases; nucleotides outside the gene matches: 5.

The chain joins TRBV4-2 to TRBJ1-4; TRBD1 is a possible D gene (5 bases). V was shortened by 0 bases and J by 8 bases, with 13 bases between the two germline ends. CDR3 length equals 15 residues. The germline V gene encodes CDR1 LGHNA and CDR2 YNFKEQ. CDR3 bases: TGTGCCAGCAGCCAAGATCGTCAGGGAGGGGAAAAACTGTTTTTT. It encodes CASSQDRQGGEKLFF.

Of note for this clone: At the DNA level, this CDR3 is encoded by other sequences in the same sample as well. The rearrangement links TRBV7-3 to TRBJ1-1; tentatively, D is TRBD1 (6 bases). The CDR3 totals 14 residues. Germline-derived CDR1 and CDR2 are SGHTA and FQGTGA. V lost 5 bases, J lost 4 bases, and 14 bases lay in between. The CDR3 DNA is TGTGCCAGCAGCATCACAGGGTCGCCCACTGAAGCTTTCTTT. This sequence encodes CASSITGSPTEAFF.